The 21 T cell receptor beta chains below all came from one sample that was sequenced in a study of blood T cell repertoires in COVID-19 (dated by TCRdb to about 2020). The method was the immunoSEQ multiplex PCR assay. The source is immuneACCESS, and TCRdb retained only in-frame sequences with V and J called. Part of the clones is not carried over; for the studies checked, unresolved V genes explain less than half of this, and the remainder is unexplained. Counted in this sample were about 290,000 clones; around 90% of them appeared once. Of the sample, 1.7% is held by the ten largest clones. The sample consisted of PBMCs or T cells enriched from blood (not recorded which). The receptors here all came from a woman aged 40 to 49 who had recovered from COVID-19.

The J gene is TRBJ2-1, the V gene TRBV9; 10 bases line up with TRBD2. Unmatched junction bases numbered 2, after V lost 5 bases and J lost 3 bases. The CDR3 is made up of 14 amino acids. Germline-derived CDR1 and CDR2 are SGDLS and YYNGEE. In DNA, the CDR3 is TGTGCCAGCAGTAGCGGGGGGTTCTACAATGAGCAGTTCTTC. It yields the protein CASSSGGFYNEQFF.

In DNA, the CDR3 is TGTGCCAGCAGCTTAGCGCGGGGGGTCTCCGAGCAGTACTTC. It translates to CASSLARGVSEQYF. The chain couples TRBV7-2 to TRBJ2-7; 8 positions match TRBD2. The CDR3 sequence is 14 residues long. CDR1 and CDR2 from the germline V gene are SGHTA and FQGNSA. Trimming took 0 bases from V and 6 from J; bases not matched to a gene: 4. Based on the CDR3 plus reference TRBV7-2 and TRBJ2-7, the full variable domain is GAGVSQSPSNKVTEKGKDVELRCDPISGHTALYWYRQSLGQGLEFLIYFQGNSAPDKSGLPSDRFSAERTGGSVSTLTIQRTQQEDSAVYLCASSLARGVSEQYFGPGTRLTVT.

This clone has at least ten counts. V usage is TRBV30 and J usage is TRBJ2-7; 8 positions agree with TRBD2. Germline V gene sequence: CDR1 GTSNPN, CDR2 SVGIG (reference sequence). The J segment lost 4 bases and the V segment lost 3 bases, leaving 14 bases of the junction unmatched. This CDR3 comprises 16 residues. The chain's CDR3 is CAWSPFPGTRKYEQYF. The CDR3 coding sequence is TGTGCCTGGAGCCCCTTCCCGGGGACTAGAAAATACGAGCAGTACTTC.

The chain joins TRBV19 to TRBJ2-7; TRBD1 agrees at 9 bases. The CDR3 consists of 15 residues. Germline CDR1 LNHDA, CDR2 SQIVND (reference sequence). J was trimmed by 6 bases and V by 5 bases; bases with no gene match: 11. DNA for the CDR3: TGTGCCAGTAGTTTAGGACAGGGGATCGGAGGCGAGCAGTACTTC. It codes for CASSLGQGIGGEQYF.

V is TRBV16 and J is TRBJ2-1; 8 nucleotides agree with TRBD1. This CDR3 comprises 16 residues. Germline V gene lookup returns CDR1 KGHSY and CDR2 FQNENV. Unmatched junction bases numbered 12, after V lost 4 bases and J lost 7 bases. The CDR3: CASSLRQGFADNEQFF. In DNA form, the CDR3 reads TGTGCCAGCAGCCTTCGACAGGGGTTTGCGGATAATGAGCAGTTCTTC.

This clone was detected many times. The V call is TRBV10-1, the J call TRBJ1-1; TRBD1 matches 7 bases. There are 15 residues in the CDR3. V shed 8 bases and J 1 base; nucleotides not matched to a gene: 10. Germline V gene sequence: CDR1 WNHNN, CDR2 SYGVQD (reference sequence). This CDR3 is CASVWDRTPNTEAFF. The CDR3 DNA is TGCGCCAGCGTGTGGGACAGAACCCCGAACACTGAAGCTTTCTTT.

The chain has TRBV15 and TRBJ2-1, with 8 nucleotides matching TRBD1. The CDR3 runs 15 residues. The V gene end was trimmed by 4 bases and the J gene end by 2 bases; junction bases not matched to a gene: 4. Germline CDR1 reads LNHNV; CDR2 reads YYDKDF (reference sequence). CDR3 loop: CATSKTRGPYNEQFF. For the CDR3, the DNA is TGTGCCACCAGCAAGACCAGGGGGCCCTACAATGAGCAGTTCTTC.

The rearrangement joins TRBV9 to TRBJ2-1; D is perhaps TRBD2 (6 bases). The CDR3 is 13 residues long. The germline V and J ends were trimmed by 3 bases and 3 bases, with 7 bases remaining between them. The germline V gene encodes CDR1 SGDLS and CDR2 YYNGEE. The CDR3 nucleotides read TGTGCCAGCAGCGCGGGACTCTACAATGAGCAGTTCTTC. It encodes CASSAGLYNEQFF.

This chain uses TRBV4-1 with TRBJ1-2; 10 bases are a match to TRBD1. The ends lost 1 base at V and 8 bases at J; junction bases unmatched: 7. CDR3 length: 15 residues. In germline, CDR1 is MGHRA, CDR2 YSYEKL. This CDR3 is CASSQAGTGVRGYTF. In nucleotides, the CDR3 is TGCGCCAGCAGCCAAGCGGGGACAGGGGTTCGGGGCTACACCTTC.

This sequence joins TRBV4-2 and TRBJ2-3, with 12 positions matching TRBD1. V shed 2 bases, J shed 12 bases, and the junction held 12 bases outside the gene matches. CDR1 LGHNA and CDR2 YNFKEQ come from the germline V gene. The CDR3 runs to 16 residues. The CDR3 spells CASSQFSGTGGRPQYF. Here the CDR3 DNA reads TGTGCCAGCAGCCAATTTTCCGGGACAGGGGGCCGCCCCCAGTATTTT.

The rearrangement joins TRBV6-2 or TRBV6-3 to TRBJ2-7; 7 bases fit TRBD1. The CDR3 length is 14 residues. V lost 2 bases, J lost 2 bases, and 3 bases stayed unmatched. The germline V gene has CDR1 MNHEY and CDR2 SVGEGT. The CDR3 nucleotides read TGTGCCAGCAGTTACGTGGACAGGCCCTACGAGCAGTACTTC. Amino acid sequence: CASSYVDRPYEQYF.

The J gene is TRBJ2-3, the V gene TRBV6-2 or TRBV6-3; 8 bases are a match to TRBD2. V was pared by 3 bases and J by 4 bases, with 6 bases of the junction left unmatched. The germline gives CDR1 MNHEY, CDR2 SVGEGT. This CDR3 has 15 amino acids. The CDR3 sequence is CASSYPSGRADTQYF. The CDR3 coding sequence is TGTGCCAGCAGTTATCCTAGCGGGCGTGCAGATACGCAGTATTTT.

V gene TRBV14 combines with J gene TRBJ2-1, with 9 bases aligning to TRBD1. The CDR3 length is 17 residues. Per germline, CDR1 SGHDN and CDR2 FVKESK. The ends lost 1 base at V and 7 bases at J; junction bases unmatched: 11. As DNA, the CDR3 is TGTGCCAGCAGCCAAGCTATCGGGGGACAGGGCCTAAATGAGCAGTTCTTC. Translating gives CASSQAIGGQGLNEQFF.

The chain couples TRBV5-1 to TRBJ2-5; TRBD1 agrees at 10 bases. Per the germline V gene, CDR1 is SGHRS and CDR2 is YFSETQ. The CDR3 extends over 16 amino acids. Trimming removed 0 bases from V and 4 bases from J; junction bases left unmatched: 6. DNA of the CDR3: TGCGCCAGCAGCTTGGGTGACAGGGGGCGGTCAGAGACCCAGTACTTC. Amino acids: CASSLGDRGRSETQYF.

The chain links TRBV2 to TRBJ1-1, with 7 positions matching TRBD1. Germline V gene data show CDR1 as SNHLY and CDR2 as FYNNEI. The junction had 5 bases not matched to a gene; V was cut back by 3 bases and J by 4 bases. CDR3 length: 14 residues. The CDR3 is CASSDARGLTEAFF. For the CDR3, the DNA is TGTGCCAGCAGTGATGCAAGGGGGCTCACTGAAGCTTTCTTT.

J is TRBJ2-3 and V is TRBV4-1; 10 nucleotides align to TRBD1. The CDR3 length is 18 residues. With 4 bases clipped from V and 2 bases from J, the junction kept 12 bases outside the gene matches. Germline loops: CDR1 MGHRA, CDR2 YSYEKL. CDR3 bases: TGCGCCAGCAGCCCAAGAGGGGTGACAGGGGGCCCCACAGATACGCAGTATTTT. It specifies CASSPRGVTGGPTDTQYF.

V usage is TRBV6-5 and J usage is TRBJ2-7; tentative D call: TRBD2 (6 bases). The CDR3 has 13 residues. From germline, CDR1 is MNHEY and CDR2 SVGAGI. Trimming left V 6 bases short and J 6 bases short, with 15 bases between. CDR3 amino acids: CASSLSGLGEQYF. The CDR3 region has the DNA TGTGCCAGCAGCTTAAGCGGGCTCGGCGAGCAGTACTTC.

This chain connects TRBV5-1 to TRBJ2-1, with TRBD2 matching 14 bases. Germline V lookup: CDR1 SGHRS, CDR2 YFSETQ. The CDR3 spans 16 residues. The junction had 9 bases not matched to a gene; V was cut back by 5 bases and J by 8 bases. CDR3 protein: CASRPGTSGSWDEQFF. The CDR3 bases are TGCGCCAGCAGGCCCGGGACTAGCGGGAGTTGGGATGAGCAGTTCTTC. Based on the CDR3 plus reference TRBV5-1 and TRBJ2-1, the full variable domain is KAGVTQTPRYLIKTRGQQVTLSCSPISGHRSVSWYQQTPGQGLQFLFEYFSETQRNKGNFPGRFSGRQFSNSRSEMNVSTLELGDSALYLCASRPGTSGSWDEQFFGPGTRLTVL.

The V gene is TRBV11-2, the J gene TRBJ2-7, with a possible D match to TRBD2 (5 bases). Germline V gene lookup returns CDR1 SGHAT and CDR2 FQNNGV. The length of the CDR3 is 16 residues. V lost 1 base, J lost 2 bases, and 15 bases lay in between. The CDR3 coding sequence is TGTGCCAGCAGCTTAGTAGGAGCGGCCTCCACCTACGAGCAGTACTTC. Its protein product is CASSLVGAASTYEQYF. Based on the CDR3 plus reference TRBV11-2 and TRBJ2-7, the full variable domain is EAGVAQSPRYKIIEKRQSVAFWCNPISGHATLYWYQQILGQGPKLLIQFQNNGVVDDSQLPKDRFSAERLKGVDSTLKIQPAKLEDSAVYLCASSLVGAASTYEQYFGPGTRLTVT.

The chain uses TRBV5-1 and TRBJ2-1; possible D gene TRBD1, 6 bases. V lost 5 bases and J lost 6, with 15 bases in between. Per the germline V gene, CDR1 is SGHRS and CDR2 is YFSETQ. The CDR3 spans 14 residues. Written as DNA, the CDR3 is TGCGCCAGCAGTACGGACAGTCGTGGCAATGAGCAGTTCTTC. Its translation is CASSTDSRGNEQFF.

The chain carries TRBV30 and TRBJ1-1; 9 nucleotides align to TRBD1. This CDR3 spans 15 amino acids. V lost 3 bases to trimming and J lost 8 bases; unmatched junction nucleotides: 13. CDR1 GTSNPN and CDR2 SVGIG come from the germline V gene (reference sequence). This CDR3 is CAWRQDRGREGEAFF. The CDR3 DNA reads TGTGCCTGGAGACAGGACAGGGGACGTGAGGGCGAAGCTTTCTTT.